One sample yielded the 22 T cell receptor beta chains listed below, sequenced in a study of cytomegalovirus exposure and HLA in healthy donors. The PCR used 60 Vbeta and 13 Jbeta primers. Data came from immunoSEQ multiplex PCR; TCRdb stores just in-frame clones and leaves some out. The data hold under 150,000 clones, with around 76% observed a single time. The source material was PBMCs. These receptors were taken from a male donor in good health and CMV-seronegative.

The chain has TRBV19 and TRBJ1-1; D possibly corresponds to TRBD1 (5 bases). CDR3 length: 13 residues. Trimming removed 6 bases from V and 4 bases from J, with 12 bases in between. In germline, CDR1 is LNHDA, CDR2 SQIVND (reference sequence). CDR3 protein: CASRHQGSTEAFF. CDR3 DNA sequence: TGTGCCAGTAGACATCAGGGATCCACTGAAGCTTTCTTT.

In its sample, this clone was seen a few times. The chain is built from TRBV5-4 and TRBJ2-2; 7 nucleotides match TRBD2. The germline gives CDR1 SGHNT, CDR2 YYREEE (reference sequence). This CDR3 contains 15 residues. J lost 8 bases, V lost 0 bases, and 7 bases had no gene match. The CDR3 is CASSLGLARSGELFF. CDR3 DNA sequence: TGTGCCAGCAGCTTGGGACTAGCCCGGTCGGGGGAGCTGTTTTTT.

V and J are TRBV5-8 and TRBJ1-6; TRBD1 matches 8 bases. After removal of 4 bases from V and 7 bases from J, the junction contained 4 bases not matched to a gene. This CDR3 contains 14 residues. Germline-derived CDR1 and CDR2 are SGHTS and YDEGEE. For the CDR3, the DNA is TGTGCCAGCAGCCACAGACAGGGGAATTCACCCCTCCACTTT. Its translation: CASSHRQGNSPLHF. Combining the CDR3 with reference TRBV5-8 and TRBJ1-6 gives the whole variable domain EAGVTQSPTHLIKTRGQQATLRCSPISGHTSVYWYQQALGLGLQFLLWYDEGEERNRGNFPPRFSGRQFPNYSSELNVNALELEDSALYLCASSHRQGNSPLHFGNGTRLTVT.

This chain uses TRBV30 with TRBJ2-2, with TRBD2 matching 12 bases. Looked up from germline, CDR1 is GTSNPN and CDR2 is SVGIG (reference sequence). CDR3 size: 20 residues. The ends lost 0 bases at V and 6 bases at J; junction bases unmatched: 17. CDR3 protein: CAWSVLRLTSGSENSGELFF. The DNA for the CDR3 is TGTGCCTGGAGTGTACTCCGACTGACTAGCGGGAGTGAGAATTCCGGGGAGCTGTTTTTT.

The rearrangement joins TRBV19 to TRBJ1-2, with 7 bases lining up with TRBD1. Trimming cost V 0 bases and J 4 bases; bases outside gene matches: 5. The CDR3 has 15 amino acids. Germline CDR1 LNHDA, CDR2 SQIVND (reference sequence). For the CDR3, the DNA is TGTGCCAGTAGTATAGAGACAGGGATCGCCTATGGCTACACCTTC. This sequence encodes CASSIETGIAYGYTF.

The rearrangement joins TRBV7-9 to TRBJ2-3, with TRBD1 matching 10 bases. With 6 bases clipped from V and 4 bases from J, the junction kept 1 base outside the gene matches. Germline lookup yields CDR1 SEHNR and CDR2 FQNEAQ (reference sequence). This CDR3 is built from 13 residues. The CDR3 region is CASRGTGADTQYF. The DNA for the CDR3 is TGTGCCAGCAGAGGGACAGGGGCAGATACGCAGTATTTT. The whole variable domain, filled in from reference TRBV7-9 and TRBJ2-3, reads DTGVSQNPRHKITKRGQNVTFRCDPISEHNRLYWYRQTLGQGPEFLTYFQNEAQLEKSRLLSDRFSAERPKGSFSTLEIQRTEQGDSAMYLCASRGTGADTQYFGPGTRLTVL.

This clone has just one count. The rearrangement uses TRBV29-1 and TRBJ2-3; possible D gene TRBD2, 6 bases. CDR3 length: 12 amino acids. V lost 2 bases and J lost 5, with 8 bases in between. The germline V gene encodes CDR1 SQVTM and CDR2 ANQGSEA. CDR3 residues: CSVEREKDTQYF. CDR3 DNA sequence: TGCAGCGTTGAACGGGAGAAAGATACGCAGTATTTT.

The chain is built from TRBV9 and TRBJ1-3, with D possibly TRBD1 on 6 matching bases. The ends were cut back, 0 bases at V and 2 bases at J, with 9 bases in the middle. Germline CDR1 SGDLS, CDR2 YYNGEE. The CDR3 runs 15 residues. The CDR3, as DNA: TGTGCCAGCAGCGTAGTTGAGGGGGCTGGAAACACCATATATTTT. It yields the protein CASSVVEGAGNTIYF.

The V and J genes are TRBV7-6 and TRBJ2-3; unclear D gene. CDR3 length: 14 residues. Germline V gives CDR1 SGHVS, CDR2 FNYEAQ. Deletions cut 0 bases from V and 3 bases from J, with 7 bases between. CDR3 in DNA: TGTGCCAGCAGCTTAGCTGTCGGGACAGATACGCAGTATTTT. This translates into CASSLAVGTDTQYF.

The chain employs TRBV7-6 and TRBJ1-1; 7 nucleotides agree with TRBD1. The CDR3 is made up of 16 amino acids. After removal of 1 base from V and 2 bases from J, the junction contained 7 bases not matched to a gene. The V gene's germline CDR1 is SGHVS and CDR2 FNYEAQ. CDR3 DNA sequence: TGTGCCAGCAGCTTAGTTCCCAGGGGGATAAACACTGAAGCTTTCTTT. Its protein product is CASSLVPRGINTEAFF.

The chain carries TRBV7-2 and TRBJ1-2; maybe TRBD1 (5 bases). V was cut by 5 bases and J by 2 bases, with 12 bases left in between. CDR1 SGHTA and CDR2 FQGNSA come from the germline V gene. The CDR3 consists of 14 residues. In DNA, the CDR3 is TGTGCCAGCAGCGTAAGGGGTGGGAACTATGGCTACACCTTC. This codes for CASSVRGGNYGYTF.

The chain employs TRBV19 and TRBJ2-7, with a tentative D call TRBD1 (6 bases). Trimming removed 5 bases from V and 2 bases from J, with 10 bases in between. This CDR3 is built from 13 residues. Germline-derived CDR1 and CDR2 are LNHDA and SQIVND (reference sequence). CDR3 DNA sequence: TGTGCCAGTAGTCGGGACACAGCCTACGAGCAGTACTTC. Protein sequence: CASSRDTAYEQYF.

J is TRBJ1-3 and V is TRBV5-8; maybe TRBD1 (6 bases). Trimming shortened V by 2 bases and J by 0 bases, and 12 bases separated the two germline ends. The CDR3 runs 16 residues. Germline V gene data show CDR1 as SGHTS and CDR2 as YDEGEE. The CDR3 nucleotides read TGTGCCAGCAGCTTACAGGGTATTAGCTCTGGAAACACCATATATTTT. Its protein is CASSLQGISSGNTIYF.

This clone was seen a handful of times. The genes are TRBV5-1 and TRBJ2-1; TRBD2 agrees at 7 bases. Germline values: CDR1 SGHRS, CDR2 YFSETQ. This CDR3 is built from 16 residues. The trim removed 4 bases at V and 2 bases at J, leaving 9 bases unmatched. CDR3 bases: TGCGCCAGCAGCCCGGGAGGTGGCGGCACCTACAATGAGCAGTTCTTC. It encodes CASSPGGGGTYNEQFF.

The chain combines TRBV9 with TRBJ2-1; 13 nucleotides line up with TRBD2. Germline lookup yields CDR1 SGDLS and CDR2 YYNGEE. The CDR3 runs to 20 residues. Losses at the gene ends were 4 bases for V and 4 bases for J; bases not matched to a gene: 17. The CDR3: CASSPYRLAGGRDKYNEQFF. DNA for the CDR3: TGTGCCAGCAGCCCATACCGACTAGCGGGGGGCAGAGACAAATACAATGAGCAGTTCTTC.

This clone has a handful of counts. V gene TRBV29-1 combines with J gene TRBJ1-1; 8 positions agree with TRBD1. Germline assignment: CDR1 SQVTM and CDR2 ANQGSEA. This CDR3 has 12 amino acids. V dropped 5 bases and J dropped 5; count of bases not matched to a gene: 4. As DNA, the CDR3 is TGCAGCGTTAACAGGGGGGGGACTGAAGCTTTCTTT. It translates to CSVNRGGTEAFF.

The chain uses TRBV18 and TRBJ2-5, with TRBD2 identical over 7 bases. J lost 4 bases, V lost 0 bases, and 8 bases had no gene match. Germline CDR1 and CDR2: KGHSH and LQKENI. This CDR3 has 16 amino acids. CDR3 in DNA: TGTGCCAGCTCACCACCGAGCCAGCGGGGCGGAGAGACCCAGTACTTC. Residues: CASSPPSQRGGETQYF.

This chain joins TRBV5-5 and TRBJ1-1; D not resolved. The germline V gene has CDR1 SGHKS and CDR2 YYEKEE (reference sequence). The CDR3 length is 12 residues. The ends were cut back, 0 bases at V and 11 bases at J, with 11 bases in the middle. The CDR3 DNA reads as TGTGCCAGCAGCTTGGGCGGGGATGAGGCTTTCTTT. This translates into CASSLGGDEAFF.

This clone was picked up a small number of times. The rearrangement uses TRBV30 and TRBJ1-1; no reliable D call. CDR3 size: 13 residues. Germline lookup yields CDR1 GTSNPN and CDR2 SVGIG (reference sequence). Trimming shortened V by 3 bases and J by 3 bases, and 11 bases separated the two germline ends. The CDR3, as DNA: TGTGCCTGGAGAACGGGAGCATACACTGAAGCTTTCTTT. Encoded protein: CAWRTGAYTEAFF.

J is TRBJ2-7 and V is TRBV19; 13 nucleotides align to TRBD2. Germline trimming cut 1 base from V and 3 bases from J; bases unmatched to any gene: 9. Germline lookup yields CDR1 LNHDA and CDR2 SQIVND (reference sequence). The CDR3 is 18 residues long. The CDR3 DNA sequence: TGTGCCAGTAGTATAGCCCAGAGGACTAGCGGGAGCCTCTACGAGCAGTACTTC. Residues: CASSIAQRTSGSLYEQYF.

This sequence joins TRBV10-3 and TRBJ1-1; no definite D call. Germline V CDR1 and CDR2: ENHRY, SYGVKD. V was shortened by 6 bases and J by 5 bases, with 22 bases between the two germline ends. The length of the CDR3 is 16 residues. The CDR3 region has the DNA TGTGCCATCAGCGAATCTGACATTAGTGTTGGGACTGAAGCTTTCTTT. Its protein product is CAISESDISVGTEAFF.

The chain links TRBV30 to TRBJ1-2, with 7 bases lining up with TRBD1. Trimming removed 3 bases from V and 0 bases from J; junction bases left unmatched: 16. The germline gives CDR1 GTSNPN, CDR2 SVGIG (reference sequence). The CDR3 covers 18 residues. The CDR3 sequence is CAWRGQLDRTTTNYGYTF. In nucleotides, the CDR3 is TGTGCCTGGAGGGGACAACTGGACAGGACAACGACTAACTATGGCTACACCTTC.